These T cell receptor beta chains were read from a single sample in a study of siplizumab effects on memory and regulatory T cells. Sequencing used immunoSEQ multiplex PCR; TCRdb keeps in-frame clones, though not all of them. The table has roughly 100,000 clones, about nine tenths seen once. Specimen: non-Treg CD4+ T cells sorted from blood. The receptors derive from a human donor in good health. Each CDR3 is given with its conserved first and last residue. A D gene is named only where the DNA matches it firmly. Not every row has a clone size; where given, it reads once, few, many or a size class.

v_gene: TRBV7-2; abundance: -; d_gene: TRBD2; j_gene: TRBJ2-1; CDR3nt: TGTGCCAGCAGCACCCTCAGCGGGAGGGCCCAGTTCTTC; CDR3aa: CASSTLSGRAQFF
v_gene: TRBV30; abundance: -; d_gene: TRBD2; j_gene: TRBJ2-2; CDR3nt: TGTGCCTGGAGCGCCCATGGACTAGCGGCCGGGGAGCTGTTTTTT; CDR3aa: CAWSAHGLAAGELFF
v_gene: TRBV18; abundance: -; d_gene: -; j_gene: TRBJ2-3; CDR3nt: TGTGCCAGCTCACCACTTTCCCAGGGCACAGATACGCAGTATTTT; CDR3aa: CASSPLSQGTDTQYF
v_gene: TRBV2; abundance: -; d_gene: TRBD1; j_gene: TRBJ2-5; CDR3nt: TGTGCCAGCAGTGTGGAGAGACAGGGGGGTTCGGAGACCCAGTACTTC; CDR3aa: CASSVERQGGSETQYF
v_gene: TRBV5-6; abundance: once; d_gene: -; j_gene: TRBJ2-2; CDR3nt: TGTGCCAGCAGCTCTGACTATACGAACACCGGGGAGCTGTTTTTT; CDR3aa: CASSSDYTNTGELFF
v_gene: TRBV29-1; abundance: -; d_gene: -; j_gene: TRBJ1-1; CDR3nt: TGCAGCGTTGGGGGTAGGGAAATGAACACTGAAGCTTTCTTT; CDR3aa: CSVGGREMNTEAFF
v_gene: TRBV6-5; abundance: -; d_gene: -; j_gene: TRBJ1-1; CDR3nt: TGTGCCAGTCTTCCGCCCACAGGCGGGACTGAAGCTTTCTTT; CDR3aa: CASLPPTGGTEAFF
v_gene: TRBV7-2; abundance: -; d_gene: TRBD1; j_gene: TRBJ1-4; CDR3nt: TGTGCCAGCAGCTCCCCGGGACAGGGGGGTGAAAAACTGTTTTTT; CDR3aa: CASSSPGQGGEKLFF
v_gene: TRBV19; abundance: -; d_gene: TRBD2; j_gene: TRBJ2-5; CDR3nt: TGTGCCAGTACCTACAAGAGGGCTAGCGGGAAGGAGACCCAGTACTTC; CDR3aa: CASTYKRASGKETQYF
v_gene: TRBV5-1; abundance: -; d_gene: TRBD1; j_gene: TRBJ2-7; CDR3nt: TGCGCCAGCAGATCGGGACAGGGTTACGAGCAGTACTTC; CDR3aa: CASRSGQGYEQYF
v_gene: TRBV4-1; abundance: -; d_gene: -; j_gene: TRBJ1-5; CDR3nt: TGCGCCAGCAGCCAAGCCATTCGGGAATCGGGCAATCAGCCCCAGCATTTT; CDR3aa: CASSQAIRESGNQPQHF
v_gene: TRBV29-1; abundance: -; d_gene: -; j_gene: TRBJ1-5; CDR3nt: TGCAGCGTCGATGGTGACAGCGGGTCTCCTCGCAATCAGCCCCAGCATTTT; CDR3aa: CSVDGDSGSPRNQPQHF
v_gene: TRBV20-1; abundance: -; d_gene: -; j_gene: TRBJ2-1; CDR3nt: TGCAGTGCTACCTACAATGAGCAGTTCTTC; CDR3aa: CSATYNEQFF